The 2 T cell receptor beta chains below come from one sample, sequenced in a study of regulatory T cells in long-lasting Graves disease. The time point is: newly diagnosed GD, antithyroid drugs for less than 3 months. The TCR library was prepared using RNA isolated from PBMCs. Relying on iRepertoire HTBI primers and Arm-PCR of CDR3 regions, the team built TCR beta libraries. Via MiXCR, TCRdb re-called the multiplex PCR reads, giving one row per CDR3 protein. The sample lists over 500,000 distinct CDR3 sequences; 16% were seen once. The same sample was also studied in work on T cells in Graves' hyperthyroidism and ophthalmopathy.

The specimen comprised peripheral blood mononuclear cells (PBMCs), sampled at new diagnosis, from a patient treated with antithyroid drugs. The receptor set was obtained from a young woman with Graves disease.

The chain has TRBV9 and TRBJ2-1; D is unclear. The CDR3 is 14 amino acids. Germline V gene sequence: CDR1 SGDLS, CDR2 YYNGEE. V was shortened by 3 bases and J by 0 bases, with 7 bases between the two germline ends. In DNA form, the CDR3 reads TGTGCCAGCAGCGAGGACGTCTCCTACAATGAGCAGTTCTTC. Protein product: CASSEDVSYNEQFF.

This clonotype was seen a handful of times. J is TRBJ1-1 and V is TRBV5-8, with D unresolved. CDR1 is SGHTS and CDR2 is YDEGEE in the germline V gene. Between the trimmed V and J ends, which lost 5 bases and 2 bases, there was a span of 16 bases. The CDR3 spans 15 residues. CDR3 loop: CASRSPRALNTEAFF. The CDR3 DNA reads TGTGCCAGCAGGTCCCCCCGGGCGTTAAACACTGAAGCTTTCTTT.